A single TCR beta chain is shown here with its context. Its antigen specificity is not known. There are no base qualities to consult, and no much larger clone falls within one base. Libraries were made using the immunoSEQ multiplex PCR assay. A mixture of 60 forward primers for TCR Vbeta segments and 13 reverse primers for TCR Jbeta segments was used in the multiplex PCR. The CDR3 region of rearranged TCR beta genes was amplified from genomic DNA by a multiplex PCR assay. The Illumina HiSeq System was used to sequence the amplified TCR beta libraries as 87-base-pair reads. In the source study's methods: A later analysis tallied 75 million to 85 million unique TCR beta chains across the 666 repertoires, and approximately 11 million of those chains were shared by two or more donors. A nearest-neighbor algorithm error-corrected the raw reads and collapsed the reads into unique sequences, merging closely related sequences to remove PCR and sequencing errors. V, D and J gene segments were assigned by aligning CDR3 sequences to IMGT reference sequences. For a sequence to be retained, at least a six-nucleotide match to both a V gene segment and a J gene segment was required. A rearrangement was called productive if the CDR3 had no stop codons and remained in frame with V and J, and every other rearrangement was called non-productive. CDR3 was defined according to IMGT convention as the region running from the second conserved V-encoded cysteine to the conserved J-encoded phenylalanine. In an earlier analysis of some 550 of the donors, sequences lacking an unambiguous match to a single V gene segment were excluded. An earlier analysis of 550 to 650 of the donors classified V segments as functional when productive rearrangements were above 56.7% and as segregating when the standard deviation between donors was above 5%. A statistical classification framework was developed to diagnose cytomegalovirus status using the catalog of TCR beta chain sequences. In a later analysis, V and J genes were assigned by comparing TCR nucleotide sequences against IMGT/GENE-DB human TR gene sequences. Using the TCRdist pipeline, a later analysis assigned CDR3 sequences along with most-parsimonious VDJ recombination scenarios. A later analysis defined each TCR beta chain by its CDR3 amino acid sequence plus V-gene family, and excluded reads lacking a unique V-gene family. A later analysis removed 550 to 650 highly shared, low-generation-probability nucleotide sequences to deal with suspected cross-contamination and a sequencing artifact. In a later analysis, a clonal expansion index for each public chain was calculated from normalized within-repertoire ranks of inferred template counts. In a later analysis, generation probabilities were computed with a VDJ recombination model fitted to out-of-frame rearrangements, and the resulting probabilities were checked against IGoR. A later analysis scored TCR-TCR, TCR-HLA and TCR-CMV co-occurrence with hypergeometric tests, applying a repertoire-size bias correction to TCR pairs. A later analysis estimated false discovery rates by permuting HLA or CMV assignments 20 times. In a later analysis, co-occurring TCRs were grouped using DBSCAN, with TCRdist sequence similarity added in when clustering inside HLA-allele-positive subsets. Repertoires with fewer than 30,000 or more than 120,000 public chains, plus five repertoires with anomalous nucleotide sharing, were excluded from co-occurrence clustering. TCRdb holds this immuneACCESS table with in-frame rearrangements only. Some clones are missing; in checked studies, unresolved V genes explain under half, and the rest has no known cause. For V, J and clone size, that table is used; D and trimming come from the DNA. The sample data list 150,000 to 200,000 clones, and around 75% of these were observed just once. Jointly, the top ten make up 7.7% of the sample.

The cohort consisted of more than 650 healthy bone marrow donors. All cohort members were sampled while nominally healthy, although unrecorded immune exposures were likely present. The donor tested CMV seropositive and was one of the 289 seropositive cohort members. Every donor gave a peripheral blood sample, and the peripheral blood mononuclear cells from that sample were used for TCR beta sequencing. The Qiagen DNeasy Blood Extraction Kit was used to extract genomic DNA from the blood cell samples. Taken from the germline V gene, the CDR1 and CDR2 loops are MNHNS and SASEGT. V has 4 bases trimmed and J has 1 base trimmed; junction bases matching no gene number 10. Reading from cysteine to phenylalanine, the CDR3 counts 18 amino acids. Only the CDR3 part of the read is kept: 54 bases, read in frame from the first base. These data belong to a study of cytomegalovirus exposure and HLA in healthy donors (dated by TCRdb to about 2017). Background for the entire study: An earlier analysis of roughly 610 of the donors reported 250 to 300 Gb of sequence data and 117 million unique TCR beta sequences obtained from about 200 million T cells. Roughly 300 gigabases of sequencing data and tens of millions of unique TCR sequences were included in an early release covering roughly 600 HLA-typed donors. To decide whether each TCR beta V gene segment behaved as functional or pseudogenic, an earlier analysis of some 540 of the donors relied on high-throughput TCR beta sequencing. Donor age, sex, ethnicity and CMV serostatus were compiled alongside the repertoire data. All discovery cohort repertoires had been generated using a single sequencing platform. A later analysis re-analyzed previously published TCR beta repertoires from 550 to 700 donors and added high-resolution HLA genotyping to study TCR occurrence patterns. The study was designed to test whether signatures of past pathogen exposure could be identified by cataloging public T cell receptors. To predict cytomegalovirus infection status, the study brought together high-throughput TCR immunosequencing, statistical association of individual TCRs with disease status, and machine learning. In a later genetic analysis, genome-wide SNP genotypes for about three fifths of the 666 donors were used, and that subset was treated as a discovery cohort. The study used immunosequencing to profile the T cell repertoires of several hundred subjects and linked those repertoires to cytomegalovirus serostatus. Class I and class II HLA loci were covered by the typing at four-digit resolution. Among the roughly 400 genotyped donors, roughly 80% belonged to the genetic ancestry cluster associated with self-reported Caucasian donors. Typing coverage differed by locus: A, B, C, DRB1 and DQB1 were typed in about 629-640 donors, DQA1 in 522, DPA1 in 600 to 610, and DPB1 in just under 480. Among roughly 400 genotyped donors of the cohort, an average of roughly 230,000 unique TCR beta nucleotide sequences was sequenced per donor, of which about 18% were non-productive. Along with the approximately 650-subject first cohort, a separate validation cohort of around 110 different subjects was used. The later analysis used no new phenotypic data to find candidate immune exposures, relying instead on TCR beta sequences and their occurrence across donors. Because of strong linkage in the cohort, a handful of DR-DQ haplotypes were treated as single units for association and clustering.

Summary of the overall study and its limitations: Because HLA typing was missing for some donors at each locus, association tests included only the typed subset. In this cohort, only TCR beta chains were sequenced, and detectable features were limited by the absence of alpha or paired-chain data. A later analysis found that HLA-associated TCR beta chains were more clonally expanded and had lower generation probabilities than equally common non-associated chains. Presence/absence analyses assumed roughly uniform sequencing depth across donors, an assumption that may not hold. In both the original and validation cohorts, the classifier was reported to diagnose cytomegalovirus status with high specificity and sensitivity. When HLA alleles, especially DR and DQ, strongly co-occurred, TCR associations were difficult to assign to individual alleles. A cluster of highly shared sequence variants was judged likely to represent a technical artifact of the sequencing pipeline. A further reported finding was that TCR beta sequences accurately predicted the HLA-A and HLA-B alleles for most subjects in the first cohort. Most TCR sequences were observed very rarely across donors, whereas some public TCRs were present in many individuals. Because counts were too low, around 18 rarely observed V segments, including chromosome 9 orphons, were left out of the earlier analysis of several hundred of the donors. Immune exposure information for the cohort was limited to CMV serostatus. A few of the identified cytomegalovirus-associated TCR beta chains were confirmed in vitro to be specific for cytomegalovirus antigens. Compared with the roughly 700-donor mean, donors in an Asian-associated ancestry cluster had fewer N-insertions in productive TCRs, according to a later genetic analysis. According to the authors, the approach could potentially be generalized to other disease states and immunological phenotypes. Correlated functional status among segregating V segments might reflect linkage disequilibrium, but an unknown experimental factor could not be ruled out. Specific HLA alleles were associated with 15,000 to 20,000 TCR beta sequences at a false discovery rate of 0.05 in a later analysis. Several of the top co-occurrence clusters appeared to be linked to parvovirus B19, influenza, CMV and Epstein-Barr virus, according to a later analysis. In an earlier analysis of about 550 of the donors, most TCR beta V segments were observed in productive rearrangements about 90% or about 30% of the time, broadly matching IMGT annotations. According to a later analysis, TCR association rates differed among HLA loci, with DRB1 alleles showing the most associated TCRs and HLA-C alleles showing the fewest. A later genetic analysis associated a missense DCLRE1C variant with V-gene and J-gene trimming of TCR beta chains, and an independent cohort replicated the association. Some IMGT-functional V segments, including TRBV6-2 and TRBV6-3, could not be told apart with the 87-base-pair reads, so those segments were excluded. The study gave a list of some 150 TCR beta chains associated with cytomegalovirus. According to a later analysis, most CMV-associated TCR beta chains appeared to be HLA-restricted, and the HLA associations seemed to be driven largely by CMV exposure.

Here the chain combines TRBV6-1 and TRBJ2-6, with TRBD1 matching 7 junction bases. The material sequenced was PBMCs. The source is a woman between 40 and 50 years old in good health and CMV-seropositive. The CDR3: CASSAITGVTSGANVLTF. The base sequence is TGTGCCAGCAGTGCAATAACAGGGGTCACGTCTGGGGCCAACGTCCTGACTTTC.